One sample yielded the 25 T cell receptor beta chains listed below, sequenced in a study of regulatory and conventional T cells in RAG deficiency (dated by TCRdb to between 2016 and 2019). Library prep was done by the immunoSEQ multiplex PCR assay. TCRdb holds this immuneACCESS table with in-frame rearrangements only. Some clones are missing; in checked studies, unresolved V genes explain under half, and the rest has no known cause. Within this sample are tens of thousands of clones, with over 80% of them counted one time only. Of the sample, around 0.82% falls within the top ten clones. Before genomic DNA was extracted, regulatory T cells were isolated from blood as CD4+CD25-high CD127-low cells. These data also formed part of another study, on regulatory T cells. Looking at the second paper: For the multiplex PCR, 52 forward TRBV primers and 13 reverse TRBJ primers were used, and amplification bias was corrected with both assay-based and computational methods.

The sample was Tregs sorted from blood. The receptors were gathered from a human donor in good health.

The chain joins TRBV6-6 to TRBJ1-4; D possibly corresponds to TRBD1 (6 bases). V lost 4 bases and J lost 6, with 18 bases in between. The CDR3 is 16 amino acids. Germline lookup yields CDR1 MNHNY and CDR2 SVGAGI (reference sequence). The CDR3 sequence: CASSSRFGGADEKLFF. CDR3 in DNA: TGTGCCAGCAGTTCCAGGTTCGGGGGCGCGGATGAAAAACTGTTTTTT.

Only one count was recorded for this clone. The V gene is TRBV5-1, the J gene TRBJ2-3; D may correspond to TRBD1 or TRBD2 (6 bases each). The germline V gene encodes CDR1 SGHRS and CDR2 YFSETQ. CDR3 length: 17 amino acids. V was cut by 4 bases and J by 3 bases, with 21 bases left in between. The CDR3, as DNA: TGCGCCAGCAGCCCAGGGGAGGTAGGCCTTGGGACAGATACGCAGTATTTT. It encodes CASSPGEVGLGTDTQYF.

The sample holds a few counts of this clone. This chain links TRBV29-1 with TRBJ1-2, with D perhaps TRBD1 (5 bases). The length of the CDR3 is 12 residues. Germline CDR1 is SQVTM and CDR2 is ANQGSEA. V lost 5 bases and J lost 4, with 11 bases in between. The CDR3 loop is CSVQGSSYGYTF. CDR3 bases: TGCAGCGTTCAGGGTAGTTCCTATGGCTACACCTTC.

The CDR3 nucleotides read TGCAGCGCGAAATATGGGGGGGGCAGCTCTGGAAACACCATATATTTT. Its protein is CSAKYGGGSSGNTIYF. This chain uses TRBV29-1 with TRBJ1-3; maybe TRBD1 (6 bases). V shed 7 bases and J shed 0 bases, with 19 bases lying between them. The CDR3 loop spans 16 amino acids. Germline CDR1 SQVTM, CDR2 ANQGSEA.

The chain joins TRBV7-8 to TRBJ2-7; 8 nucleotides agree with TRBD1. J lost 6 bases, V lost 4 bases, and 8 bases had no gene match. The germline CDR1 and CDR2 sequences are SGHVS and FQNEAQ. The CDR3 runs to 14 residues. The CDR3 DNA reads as TGTGCCAGCAGCTCCACCGGACAGGGCGGCGAGCAGTACTTC. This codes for CASSSTGQGGEQYF.

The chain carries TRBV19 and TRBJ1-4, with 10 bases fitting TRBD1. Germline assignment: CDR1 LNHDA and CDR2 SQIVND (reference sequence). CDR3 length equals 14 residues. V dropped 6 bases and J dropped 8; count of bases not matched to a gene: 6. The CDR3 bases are TGTGCCAGTAGGACGACAGGGGGCGAGGAAAAACTGTTTTTT. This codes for CASRTTGGEEKLFF.

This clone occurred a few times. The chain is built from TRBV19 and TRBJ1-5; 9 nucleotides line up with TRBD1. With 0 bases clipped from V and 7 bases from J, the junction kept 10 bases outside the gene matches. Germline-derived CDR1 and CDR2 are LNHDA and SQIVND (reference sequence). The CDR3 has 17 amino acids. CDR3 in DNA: TGTGCCAGTAGTATAGAGGGGGGCACAGGGGGCAGGCAGCCCCAGCATTTT. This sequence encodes CASSIEGGTGGRQPQHF.

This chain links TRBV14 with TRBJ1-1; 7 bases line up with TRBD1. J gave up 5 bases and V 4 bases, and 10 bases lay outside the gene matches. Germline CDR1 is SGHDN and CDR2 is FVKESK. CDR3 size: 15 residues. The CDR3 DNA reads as TGTGCCAGCAGCCCCGGGTTCTTACAGGGGACTGAAGCTTTCTTT. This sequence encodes CASSPGFLQGTEAFF.

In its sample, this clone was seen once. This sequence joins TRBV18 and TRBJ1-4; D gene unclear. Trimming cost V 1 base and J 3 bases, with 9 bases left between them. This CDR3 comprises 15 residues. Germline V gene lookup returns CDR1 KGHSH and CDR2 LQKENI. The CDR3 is CASSPRYGSNEKLFF. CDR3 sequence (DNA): TGTGCCAGCTCACCACGGTATGGATCTAATGAAAAACTGTTTTTT.

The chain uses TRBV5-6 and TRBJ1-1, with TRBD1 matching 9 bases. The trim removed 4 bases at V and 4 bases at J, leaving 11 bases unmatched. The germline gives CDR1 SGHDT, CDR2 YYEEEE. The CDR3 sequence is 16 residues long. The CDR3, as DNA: TGTGCCAGCAGCCCGACCAACAGGGGGCTCCTCACTGAAGCTTTCTTT. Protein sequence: CASSPTNRGLLTEAFF.

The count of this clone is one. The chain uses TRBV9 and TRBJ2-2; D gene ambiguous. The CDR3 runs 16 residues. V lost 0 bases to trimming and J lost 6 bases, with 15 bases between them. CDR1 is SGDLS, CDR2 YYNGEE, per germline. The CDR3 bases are TGTGCCAGCAGCGTAGACGGTTCTCTGGTGGCCGGGGAGCTGTTTTTT. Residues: CASSVDGSLVAGELFF.

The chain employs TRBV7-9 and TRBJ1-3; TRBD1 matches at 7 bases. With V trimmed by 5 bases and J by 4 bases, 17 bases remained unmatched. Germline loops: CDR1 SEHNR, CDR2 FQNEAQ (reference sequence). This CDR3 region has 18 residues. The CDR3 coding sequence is TGTGCCAGCAGCCAAAACCCATACCGGGACAGTGGGGGAAACACCATATATTTT. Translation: CASSQNPYRDSGGNTIYF.

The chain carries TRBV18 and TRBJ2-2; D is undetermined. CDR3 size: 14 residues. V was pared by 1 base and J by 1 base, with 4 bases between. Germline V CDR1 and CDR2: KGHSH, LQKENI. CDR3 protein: CASSPRMNTGELFF. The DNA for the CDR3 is TGTGCCAGCTCACCACGGATGAACACCGGGGAGCTGTTTTTT. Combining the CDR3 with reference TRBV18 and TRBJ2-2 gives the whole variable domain NAGVMQNPRHLVRRRGQEARLRCSPMKGHSHVYWYRQLPEEGLKFMVYLQKENIIDESGMPKERFSAEFPKEGPSILRIQQVVRGDSAAYFCASSPRMNTGELFFGEGSRLTVL.

The CDR3, as DNA: TGCGCCAGCAGCTTGGGGGCAGGGAGCCTGTCTTATGGCTACACCTTC. This sequence encodes CASSLGAGSLSYGYTF. The chain is built from TRBV5-1 and TRBJ1-2, with a weak D call TRBD1 (5 bases). Between the trimmed V and J ends, which lost 0 bases and 5 bases, there was a span of 17 bases. This CDR3 is built from 16 residues. The germline gives CDR1 SGHRS, CDR2 YFSETQ.

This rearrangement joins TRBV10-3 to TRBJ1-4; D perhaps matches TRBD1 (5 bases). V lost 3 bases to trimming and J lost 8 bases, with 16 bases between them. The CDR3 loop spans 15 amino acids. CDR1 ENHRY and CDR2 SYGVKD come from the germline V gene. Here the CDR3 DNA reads TGTGCCATCAGTGATCCGCGACAGTTCGGGGAAAAACTGTTTTTT. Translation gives CAISDPRQFGEKLFF.

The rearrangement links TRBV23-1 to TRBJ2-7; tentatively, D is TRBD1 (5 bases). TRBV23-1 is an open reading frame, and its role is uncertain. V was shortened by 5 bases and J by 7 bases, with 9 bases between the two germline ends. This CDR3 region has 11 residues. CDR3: CASSSRGEQYF. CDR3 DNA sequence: TGCGCCAGCAGTTCAAGGGGTGAGCAGTACTTC.

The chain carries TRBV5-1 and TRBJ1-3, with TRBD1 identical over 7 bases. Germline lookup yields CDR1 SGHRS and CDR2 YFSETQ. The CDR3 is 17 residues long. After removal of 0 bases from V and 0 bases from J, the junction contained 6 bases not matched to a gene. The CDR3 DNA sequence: TGCGCCAGCAGCTTGGAGGCAGGGGGACACTCTGGAAACACCATATATTTT. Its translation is CASSLEAGGHSGNTIYF.

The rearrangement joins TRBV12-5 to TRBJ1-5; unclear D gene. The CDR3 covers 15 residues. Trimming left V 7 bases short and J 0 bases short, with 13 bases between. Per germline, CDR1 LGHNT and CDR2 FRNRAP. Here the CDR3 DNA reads TGTGCTAGTGCCAAGGGAGGATATAGCAATCAGCCCCAGCATTTT. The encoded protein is CASAKGGYSNQPQHF.

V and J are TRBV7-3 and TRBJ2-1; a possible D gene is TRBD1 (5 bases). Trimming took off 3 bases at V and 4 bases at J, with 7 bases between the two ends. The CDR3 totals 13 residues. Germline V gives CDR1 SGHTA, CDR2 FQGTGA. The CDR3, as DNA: TGTGCCAGCAGCTTGAACAGGTACAATGAGCAGTTCTTC. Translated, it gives CASSLNRYNEQFF.

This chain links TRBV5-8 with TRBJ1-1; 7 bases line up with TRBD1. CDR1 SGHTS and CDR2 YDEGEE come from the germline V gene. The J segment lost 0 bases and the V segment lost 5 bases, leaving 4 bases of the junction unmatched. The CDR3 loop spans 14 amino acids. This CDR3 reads CASSLDRLNTEAFF. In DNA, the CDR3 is TGTGCCAGCAGTCTGGACAGGCTGAACACTGAAGCTTTCTTT.

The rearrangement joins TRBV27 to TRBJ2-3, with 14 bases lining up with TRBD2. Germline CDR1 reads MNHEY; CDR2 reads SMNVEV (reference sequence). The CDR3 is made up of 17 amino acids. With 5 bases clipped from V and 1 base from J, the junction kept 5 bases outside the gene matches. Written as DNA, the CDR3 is TGTGCCAGCAGTACCCGACTAGCGGGGGGGCGCACAGATACGCAGTATTTT. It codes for CASSTRLAGGRTDTQYF.

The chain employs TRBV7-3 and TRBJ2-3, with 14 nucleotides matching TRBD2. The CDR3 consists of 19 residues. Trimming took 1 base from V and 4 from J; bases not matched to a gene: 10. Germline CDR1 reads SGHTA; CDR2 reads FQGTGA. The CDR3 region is CASSLIGRTSGGYADTQYF. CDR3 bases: TGTGCCAGCAGCTTAATAGGGCGGACTAGCGGGGGGTACGCAGATACGCAGTATTTT.

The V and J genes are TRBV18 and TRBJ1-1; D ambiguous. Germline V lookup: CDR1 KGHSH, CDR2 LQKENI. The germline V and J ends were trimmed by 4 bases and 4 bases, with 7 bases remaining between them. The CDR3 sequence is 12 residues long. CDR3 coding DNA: TGTGCCAGCTCACAGGGCCGCACTGAAGCTTTCTTT. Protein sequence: CASSQGRTEAFF.

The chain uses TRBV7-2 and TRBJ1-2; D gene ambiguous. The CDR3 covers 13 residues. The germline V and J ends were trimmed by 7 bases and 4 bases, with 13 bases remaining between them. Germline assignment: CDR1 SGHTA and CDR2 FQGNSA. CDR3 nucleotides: TGTGCCAGCACCCGCGTGGGGTCCTATGGCTACACCTTC. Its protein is CASTRVGSYGYTF.

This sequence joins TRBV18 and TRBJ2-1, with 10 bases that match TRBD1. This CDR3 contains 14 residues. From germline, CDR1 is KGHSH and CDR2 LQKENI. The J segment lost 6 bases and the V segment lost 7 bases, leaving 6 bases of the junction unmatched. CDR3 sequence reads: CASWDRGLVNEQFF. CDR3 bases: TGTGCCAGCTGGGACAGGGGACTCGTCAATGAGCAGTTCTTC. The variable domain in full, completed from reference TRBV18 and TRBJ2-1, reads NAGVMQNPRHLVRRRGQEARLRCSPMKGHSHVYWYRQLPEEGLKFMVYLQKENIIDESGMPKERFSAEFPKEGPSILRIQQVVRGDSAAYFCASWDRGLVNEQFFGPGTRLTVL.